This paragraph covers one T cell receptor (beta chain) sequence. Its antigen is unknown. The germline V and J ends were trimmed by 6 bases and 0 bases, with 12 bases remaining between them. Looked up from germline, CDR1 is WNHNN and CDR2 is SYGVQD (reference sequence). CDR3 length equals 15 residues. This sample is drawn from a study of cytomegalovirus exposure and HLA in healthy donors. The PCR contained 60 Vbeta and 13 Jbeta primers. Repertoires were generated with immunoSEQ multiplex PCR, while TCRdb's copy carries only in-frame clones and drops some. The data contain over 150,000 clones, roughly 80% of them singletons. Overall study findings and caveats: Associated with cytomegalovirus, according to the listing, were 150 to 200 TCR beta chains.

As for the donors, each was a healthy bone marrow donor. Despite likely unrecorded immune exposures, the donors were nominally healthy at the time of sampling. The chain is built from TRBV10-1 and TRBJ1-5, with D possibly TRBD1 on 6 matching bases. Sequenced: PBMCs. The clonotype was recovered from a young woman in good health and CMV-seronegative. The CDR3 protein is CASRMDSYSNQPQHF. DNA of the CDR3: TGCGCCAGCAGGATGGACAGTTATAGCAATCAGCCCCAGCATTTT.